This TCR beta chain was identified in a study of monozygotic twins with inflammatory bowel disease. Findings and limits, study-wide: IBD patients carried less diverse TCRbeta repertoires (inverse Simpson) than healthy co-twins. Variability may have been added to patient repertoires by differing immunosuppressive treatments.

A remark on this clonotype: The antigen remains undetermined.

Total RNA amounting to about 3,300 ng went into each TCR library. A template switching step added UMIs, each with a 6-nucleotide sample barcode. TCRdb re-called the 5' RACE reads and shows each CDR3 protein once, DNA omitted. The sample's table shows 90,000 to 110,000 distinct CDR3 sequences. Per the germline V gene, CDR1 is SGHAT and CDR2 is FQNNGV. This CDR3 is built from 14 residues. This sequence was found in a human donor with ulcerative colitis or Crohn's disease, or a healthy co-twin of an affected twin (not recorded which). The chain uses TRBV11-2 and TRBJ2-5; TCRdb's D call of TRBD1 is untestable without DNA. The material sequenced was blood. The chain's CDR3 is CASSSLGGQGTQYF.